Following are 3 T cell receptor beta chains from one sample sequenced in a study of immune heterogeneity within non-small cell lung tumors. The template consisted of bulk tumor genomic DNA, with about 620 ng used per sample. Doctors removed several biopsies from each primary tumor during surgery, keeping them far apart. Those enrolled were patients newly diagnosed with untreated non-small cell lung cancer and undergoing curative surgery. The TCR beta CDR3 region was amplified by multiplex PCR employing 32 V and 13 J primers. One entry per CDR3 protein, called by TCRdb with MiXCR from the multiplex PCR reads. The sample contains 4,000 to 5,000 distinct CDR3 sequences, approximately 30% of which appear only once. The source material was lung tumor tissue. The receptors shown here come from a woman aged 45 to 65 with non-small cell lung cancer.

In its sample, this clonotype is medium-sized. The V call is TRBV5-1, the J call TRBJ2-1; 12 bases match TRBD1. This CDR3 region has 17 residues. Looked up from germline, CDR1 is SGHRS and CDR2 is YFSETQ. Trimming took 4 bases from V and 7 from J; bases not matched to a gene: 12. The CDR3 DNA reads TGCGCCAGCAGCCCGGTCCCGGGACAGGGGGCTAGGAATGAGCAGTTCTTC. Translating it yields CASSPVPGQGARNEQFF.

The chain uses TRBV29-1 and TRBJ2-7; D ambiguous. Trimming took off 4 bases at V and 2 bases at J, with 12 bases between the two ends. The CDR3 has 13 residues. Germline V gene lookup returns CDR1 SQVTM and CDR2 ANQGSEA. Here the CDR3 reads CSVVRQNAYEQYF. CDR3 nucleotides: TGCAGCGTTGTGCGGCAGAATGCCTACGAGCAGTACTTC.

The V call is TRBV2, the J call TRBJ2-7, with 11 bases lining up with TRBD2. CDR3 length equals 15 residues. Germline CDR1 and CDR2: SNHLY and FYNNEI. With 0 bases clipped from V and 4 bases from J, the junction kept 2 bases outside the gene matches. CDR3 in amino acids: CASSEAASGRYEQYF. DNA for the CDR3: TGTGCCAGCAGTGAAGCGGCTAGCGGGAGGTACGAGCAGTACTTC.